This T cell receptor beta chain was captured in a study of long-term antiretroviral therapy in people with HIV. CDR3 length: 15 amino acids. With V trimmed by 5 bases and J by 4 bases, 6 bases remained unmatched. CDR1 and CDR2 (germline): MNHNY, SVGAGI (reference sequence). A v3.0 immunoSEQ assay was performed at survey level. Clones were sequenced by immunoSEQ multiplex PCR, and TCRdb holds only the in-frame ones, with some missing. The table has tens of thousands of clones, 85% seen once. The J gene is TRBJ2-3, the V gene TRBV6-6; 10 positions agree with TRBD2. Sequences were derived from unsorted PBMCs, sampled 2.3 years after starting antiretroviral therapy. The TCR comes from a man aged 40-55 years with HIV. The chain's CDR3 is CASSPIAGGADTQYF. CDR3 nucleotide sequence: TGTGCCAGCAGTCCCATAGCGGGAGGTGCAGATACGCAGTATTTT.